The 20 T cell receptor beta chains given below trace back to one sample, sequenced in a study of T cells in localized non-small cell lung cancer. The repertoire was sequenced with immunoSEQ multiplex PCR; TCRdb's copy has only in-frame clones and lacks some. Of about 35,000 clones listed, almost 85% are singletons. The material was peripheral blood, obtained before any cancer treatment. The receptor set was obtained from a male donor at least 60 years old with stage III squamous cell lung carcinoma.

The chain combines TRBV5-1 with TRBJ1-4; D not certain. Trimming took 0 bases from V and 6 from J, leaving 6 bases between them. Per germline, CDR1 SGHRS and CDR2 YFSETQ. This CDR3 comprises 13 residues. The CDR3 DNA sequence: TGCGCCAGCAGCTTGGAAGTTGATGAAAAACTGTTTTTT. Its protein product is CASSLEVDEKLFF. The entire variable domain, with the rest obtained from reference TRBV5-1 and TRBJ1-4, is as follows: KAGVTQTPRYLIKTRGQQVTLSCSPISGHRSVSWYQQTPGQGLQFLFEYFSETQRNKGNFPGRFSGRQFSNSRSEMNVSTLELGDSALYLCASSLEVDEKLFFGSGTQLSVL.

This clone was recorded only once. The chain has TRBV29-1 and TRBJ2-5, with 11 bases matching TRBD2. The trim removed 0 bases at V and 1 base at J, leaving 4 bases unmatched. This CDR3 is built from 16 residues. Germline CDR1 and CDR2: SQVTM and ANQGSEA. The CDR3 DNA is TGCAGCGTTGAAGATCGAGGGACTAGCGGCCAAGAGACCCAGTACTTC. It specifies CSVEDRGTSGQETQYF.

This chain connects TRBV14 to TRBJ1-6, with 10 bases lining up with TRBD1. CDR3 length: 15 amino acids. Germline trimming cut 2 bases from V and 9 bases from J; bases unmatched to any gene: 4. CDR1 SGHDN and CDR2 FVKESK come from the germline V gene. CDR3 sequence: CASSQSGTGASPLHF. In nucleotides, the CDR3 is TGTGCCAGCAGCCAATCCGGGACAGGGGCTTCACCCCTCCACTTT.

The V gene is TRBV29-1, the J gene TRBJ1-1; D unresolved. The CDR3 has 13 amino acids. Between the trimmed V and J ends, which lost 4 bases and 1 base, there was a span of 10 bases. The germline CDR1 and CDR2 sequences are SQVTM and ANQGSEA. In DNA form, the CDR3 reads TGCAGCGTTGCTGAGGGAACGAACACTGAAGCTTTCTTT. It translates to CSVAEGTNTEAFF.

V usage is TRBV2 and J usage is TRBJ2-7; a possible D gene is TRBD1 (5 bases). The V gene's germline CDR1 is SNHLY and CDR2 FYNNEI. The V gene lost 7 bases and the J gene lost 5 bases, with 18 bases spanning the gap. This CDR3 is 14 amino acids long. The chain's CDR3 is CASTGRTGANEQYF. CDR3 in DNA: TGTGCCAGCACCGGGCGCACAGGTGCTAACGAGCAGTACTTC. Full variable domain (outside the CDR3, taken from reference TRBV2 and TRBJ2-7): EPEVTQTPSHQVTQMGQEVILRCVPISNHLYFYWYRQILGQKVEFLVSFYNNEISEKSEIFDDQFSVERPDGSNFTLKIRSTKLEDSAMYFCASTGRTGANEQYFGPGTRLTVT.

The chain carries TRBV9 and TRBJ1-3; D is ambiguous. This CDR3 is built from 15 residues. Germline V gene sequence: CDR1 SGDLS, CDR2 YYNGEE. V lost 0 bases and J 0 bases, leaving 7 bases between the germline ends. In DNA form, the CDR3 reads TGTGCCAGCAGCGTAGATAATATCTCTGGAAACACCATATATTTT. Amino acid sequence: CASSVDNISGNTIYF.

The V gene is TRBV30, the J gene TRBJ2-5, with TRBD1 identical over 10 bases. J gave up 4 bases and V 3 bases, and 5 bases lay outside the gene matches. CDR1 and CDR2 (germline): GTSNPN, SVGIG (reference sequence). The CDR3 runs to 14 residues. The CDR3 DNA is TGTGCCTGGAGCCCGGGACAGGGGACAGAGACCCAGTACTTC. Protein: CAWSPGQGTETQYF. The full variable domain, completed using reference TRBV30 and TRBJ2-5, is SQTIHQWPATLVQPVGSPLSLECTVEGTSNPNLYWYRQAAGRGLQLLFYSVGIGQISSEVPQNLSASRPQDRQFILSSKKLLLSDSGFYLCAWSPGQGTETQYFGPGTRLLVL.

V and J are TRBV27 and TRBJ2-7, with D perhaps TRBD2 (5 bases). The CDR3 length is 15 residues. Trimming took off 3 bases at V and 1 base at J, with 13 bases between the two ends. Per germline, CDR1 MNHEY and CDR2 SMNVEV (reference sequence). Here the CDR3 reads CASSFSGVSSYEQYF. In nucleotides, the CDR3 is TGTGCCAGCAGTTTCAGCGGAGTGTCTTCCTACGAGCAGTACTTC.

CDR3 coding DNA: TGTGCCAGTAGCCTCTCTAGCGCCAAAAACATTCAGTACTTC. Translating gives CASSLSSAKNIQYF. V is TRBV19 and J is TRBJ2-4; D might be TRBD2 (5 bases). CDR3 length: 14 residues. V shed 6 bases and J shed 1 base, with 10 bases lying between them. Germline V gives CDR1 LNHDA, CDR2 SQIVND (reference sequence).

CDR3 sequence reads: CASTRFGGHLNTGELFF. DNA of the CDR3: TGTGCCAGCACCCGATTTGGCGGACACCTGAACACCGGGGAGCTGTTTTTT. This chain links TRBV25-1 with TRBJ2-2; the D gene is possibly TRBD1 (5 bases). The CDR3 extends over 17 amino acids. Trimming took 7 bases from V and 1 from J, leaving 19 bases between them. Germline CDR1 is MGHDK and CDR2 is SYGVNS.

The chain combines TRBV6-5 with TRBJ2-5; the D gene is possibly TRBD1 (6 bases). Judging by the DNA end, TRBJ2-7 fits better; the J call may be wrong. This CDR3 comprises 14 residues. Germline V CDR1 and CDR2: MNHEY, SVGAGI. The CDR3 loop is CASTADSSRYEQYF. The CDR3 DNA reads as TGTGCCAGCACCGCGGACAGCTCCCGCTACGAGCAGTACTTC.

The chain uses TRBV29-1 and TRBJ2-5, with TRBD2 as a possible D gene (5 bases). The CDR3 contains 15 residues. Germline V gene lookup returns CDR1 SQVTM and CDR2 ANQGSEA. V was trimmed by 6 bases and J by 1 base, leaving 18 bases between them. The CDR3 DNA follows: TGCAGCGTCCTTTACTACTCGGGGTTCCAAGAGACCCAGTACTTC. It translates to CSVLYYSGFQETQYF.

The chain combines TRBV7-6 with TRBJ1-4; D not resolved. V was shortened by 5 bases and J by 0 bases, with 10 bases between the two germline ends. The CDR3 length is 15 residues. Per the germline V gene, CDR1 is SGHVS and CDR2 is FNYEAQ. The CDR3 nucleotides read TGTGCCAGCAGCCCCGGATTAGCAACTAATGAAAAACTGTTTTTT. It is translated as CASSPGLATNEKLFF.

A single count supports this clone. The chain is built from TRBV2 and TRBJ2-2; D is uncertain. Trimming shortened V by 1 base and J by 4 bases, and 19 bases separated the two germline ends. The length of the CDR3 is 18 residues. Germline lookup yields CDR1 SNHLY and CDR2 FYNNEI. Written as DNA, the CDR3 is TGTGCCAGCAGTGAAGAAGGAGTTCGGGCTCCGGGCACCGGGGAGCTGTTTTTT. Protein: CASSEEGVRAPGTGELFF.

The V and J genes are TRBV19 and TRBJ2-7; a possible D gene is TRBD1 (6 bases). The CDR3 runs 15 residues. Between the trimmed V and J ends, which lost 5 bases and 0 bases, there was a span of 14 bases. CDR1 and CDR2 from the germline V gene are LNHDA and SQIVND (reference sequence). CDR3: CASSPGTTPSYEQYF. CDR3 sequence (DNA): TGTGCCAGTAGTCCGGGGACAACTCCCTCCTACGAGCAGTACTTC. Based on the CDR3 plus reference TRBV19 and TRBJ2-7, the full variable domain is DGGITQSPKYLFRKEGQNVTLSCEQNLNHDAMYWYRQDPGQGLRLIYYSQIVNDFQKGDIAEGYSVSREKKESFPLTVTSAQKNPTAFYLCASSPGTTPSYEQYFGPGTRLTVT.

The chain employs TRBV9 and TRBJ2-3, with 10 bases aligning to TRBD2. Per germline, CDR1 SGDLS and CDR2 YYNGEE. The length of the CDR3 is 16 residues. Trimming at V came to 1 base and at J to 1 base, leaving 3 bases not matched to a gene. The CDR3 sequence is CASSVRLAGGTDTQYF. The DNA of the CDR3 is TGTGCCAGCAGCGTACGACTAGCGGGCGGCACAGATACGCAGTATTTT. The whole variable domain, remainder taken from reference TRBV9 and TRBJ2-3, is DSGVTQTPKHLITATGQRVTLRCSPRSGDLSVYWYQQSLDQGLQFLIQYYNGEERAKGNILERFSAQQFPDLHSELNLSSLELGDSALYFCASSVRLAGGTDTQYFGPGTRLTVL.

The chain couples TRBV5-8 to TRBJ2-7; 8 nucleotides align to TRBD1. The CDR3 runs 15 residues. CDR1 SGHTS and CDR2 YDEGEE come from the germline V gene. The J segment lost 6 bases and the V segment lost 4 bases, leaving 12 bases of the junction unmatched. The CDR3 DNA sequence: TGTGCCAGCAGCCTCGGAGGACAGGGCCCTCCCGAGCAGTACTTC. It yields the protein CASSLGGQGPPEQYF.

The chain has TRBV5-6 and TRBJ2-1, with 7 bases that match TRBD1. CDR3 length: 16 residues. Germline values: CDR1 SGHDT, CDR2 YYEEEE. Trimming at V came to 4 bases and at J to 0 bases, leaving 7 bases not matched to a gene. CDR3 protein: CASSRRTGRSYNEQFF. The DNA of the CDR3 is TGTGCCAGCAGCCGGAGGACAGGTCGCTCCTACAATGAGCAGTTCTTC.

This clone was counted only a few times. This sequence joins TRBV6-1 and TRBJ1-5; perhaps TRBD1 as D (5 bases). V was pared by 2 bases and J by 5 bases, with 10 bases between. This CDR3 contains 14 residues. Germline V gene data show CDR1 as MNHNS and CDR2 as SASEGT. Here the CDR3 DNA reads TGTGCCAGCAGTGAAACAGGTCGGGATCAGCCCCAGCATTTT. It specifies CASSETGRDQPQHF.

The chain joins TRBV10-3 to TRBJ2-5, with no clear D. CDR1 and CDR2 from the germline V gene are ENHRY and SYGVKD. CDR3 size: 13 residues. Trimming shortened V by 4 bases and J by 1 base, and 7 bases separated the two germline ends. The CDR3 loop is CAISVSVQETQYF. CDR3 coding DNA: TGTGCCATCAGTGTTTCCGTCCAAGAGACCCAGTACTTC.